Following are 18 T cell receptor beta chains from one sample sequenced in a study of blood T cell repertoires in COVID-19. Method: immunoSEQ multiplex PCR; TCRdb's copy keeps in-frame clones and lacks some. This sample has about 240,000 clones, with roughly 88% found just once. The sample taken for sequencing was peripheral blood. The receptors here all came from a man aged 80 or over with acute or convalescent COVID-19.

A note on this clone: Other DNA sequences from this sample encode an identical CDR3 as well. The rearrangement links TRBV18 to TRBJ1-1; TRBD1 is a possible D gene (6 bases). V was shortened by 3 bases and J by 3 bases, with 11 bases between the two germline ends. Per the germline V gene, CDR1 is KGHSH and CDR2 is LQKENI. The CDR3 consists of 14 residues. CDR3 sequence: CASSPLQGDTEAFF. CDR3 DNA: TGTGCCAGCTCACCTCTACAGGGTGACACTGAAGCTTTCTTT.

This clone was found once. The rearrangement joins TRBV5-1 to TRBJ2-2, with D perhaps matching TRBD1 (5 bases). The CDR3 runs to 15 residues. V lost 0 bases and J 4 bases, leaving 10 bases between the germline ends. The germline V gene has CDR1 SGHRS and CDR2 YFSETQ. CDR3 sequence reads: CASSLGQTATGELFF. The DNA of the CDR3 is TGCGCCAGCAGCTTGGGACAGACAGCCACCGGGGAGCTGTTTTTT.

The chain employs TRBV5-1 and TRBJ2-5, with TRBD2 matching 9 bases. This CDR3 has 15 residues. The V gene end was trimmed by 4 bases and the J gene end by 5 bases; junction bases not matched to a gene: 9. Germline CDR1 and CDR2: SGHRS and YFSETQ. CDR3 nucleotides: TGCGCCAGCAGCCCCGACTGGACTAGCGTGGAGACCCAGTACTTC. Protein sequence: CASSPDWTSVETQYF.

This sequence joins TRBV5-1 and TRBJ2-3, with TRBD2 identical over 9 bases. CDR3 length equals 15 residues. Trimming at V came to 7 bases and at J to 4 bases, leaving 10 bases not matched to a gene. Germline V gene lookup returns CDR1 SGHRS and CDR2 YFSETQ. The DNA of the CDR3 is TGCGCCAGCGGGTTAGCGGGAGATCGAGCAGATACGCAGTATTTT. Encoded protein: CASGLAGDRADTQYF. The complete variable domain, with remaining parts taken from reference TRBV5-1 and TRBJ2-3, reads KAGVTQTPRYLIKTRGQQVTLSCSPISGHRSVSWYQQTPGQGLQFLFEYFSETQRNKGNFPGRFSGRQFSNSRSEMNVSTLELGDSALYLCASGLAGDRADTQYFGPGTRLTVL.

The chain couples TRBV19 to TRBJ1-4; D possibly corresponds to TRBD1 (6 bases). The germline V gene encodes CDR1 LNHDA and CDR2 SQIVND (reference sequence). The CDR3 runs 15 residues. With 3 bases removed from V and 8 bases from J, the gap between germline ends came to 16 bases. CDR3 in DNA: TGTGCCAGTAGTATGGGGGCCAGGGATGGGGAAAAACTGTTTTTT. Encoded protein: CASSMGARDGEKLFF.

This clone occurred a few times. The rearrangement joins TRBV19 to TRBJ1-1; D is possibly TRBD1 (5 bases). Germline V lookup: CDR1 LNHDA, CDR2 SQIVND (reference sequence). There are 15 residues in the CDR3. Trimming took 5 bases from V and 1 from J, leaving 14 bases between them. DNA of the CDR3: TGTGCCAGTAGTTTCCAGGGAGGACCGAACACTGAAGCTTTCTTT. Translated: CASSFQGGPNTEAFF. Looking up the rest from reference TRBV19 and TRBJ1-1 gives the full variable domain: DGGITQSPKYLFRKEGQNVTLSCEQNLNHDAMYWYRQDPGQGLRLIYYSQIVNDFQKGDIAEGYSVSREKKESFPLTVTSAQKNPTAFYLCASSFQGGPNTEAFFGQGTRLTVV.

This clone was counted a few times. The chain employs TRBV10-1 and TRBJ2-5; D perhaps matches TRBD2 (5 bases). Germline loops: CDR1 WNHNN, CDR2 SYGVQD (reference sequence). Trimming shortened V by 4 bases and J by 1 base, and 7 bases separated the two germline ends. This CDR3 contains 13 residues. CDR3 bases: TGCGCCAGCAGTGGGGAGTTCCAAGAGACCCAGTACTTC. The encoded protein is CASSGEFQETQYF.

The rearrangement links TRBV4-3 to TRBJ2-2; TRBD2 matches at 14 bases. CDR3 length: 17 amino acids. V shed 5 bases, J shed 5 bases, and the junction held 7 bases outside the gene matches. CDR1 is LGHNA and CDR2 is YSLEER in the germline V gene. CDR3 sequence (DNA): TGCGCCAGCAGCGGACTAGCGGGGGGCCGGTGGACCGGGGAGCTGTTTTTT. This translates into CASSGLAGGRWTGELFF.

The table lists this clone with a few counts. V and J are TRBV15 and TRBJ1-1; unclear D gene. Between the trimmed V and J ends, which lost 3 bases and 5 bases, there was a span of 7 bases. CDR3 length: 12 residues. Per the germline V gene, CDR1 is LNHNV and CDR2 is YYDKDF (reference sequence). The CDR3 DNA reads as TGTGCCACCAGCAGCGCGAAGACTGAAGCTTTCTTT. This translates into CATSSAKTEAFF. Together with reference TRBV15 and TRBJ1-1, the CDR3 gives the full variable domain: DAMVIQNPRYQVTQFGKPVTLSCSQTLNHNVMYWYQQKSSQAPKLLFHYYDKDFNNEADTPDNFQSRRPNTSFCFLDIRSPGLGDTAMYLCATSSAKTEAFFGQGTRLTVV.

The J gene is TRBJ2-3, the V gene TRBV5-4, with D perhaps TRBD2 (6 bases). Germline lookup yields CDR1 SGHNT and CDR2 YYREEE (reference sequence). The CDR3 covers 17 residues. V was shortened by 3 bases and J by 0 bases, with 17 bases between the two germline ends. DNA of the CDR3: TGTGCCAGCAGCTCTACTGGCAGGGCGGGAAGCACAGATACGCAGTATTTT. Translating it yields CASSSTGRAGSTDTQYF.

This clone was recorded a few times. The same CDR3 also results from other DNA sequences found in this sample. CDR3 residues: CASSLLGAGGNEQYF. The DNA of the CDR3 is TGTGCCAGCAGTTTATTAGGTGCGGGAGGGAACGAGCAGTACTTC. The J gene is TRBJ2-7, the V gene TRBV28; 9 bases fit TRBD2. This CDR3 has 15 residues. In germline, CDR1 is MDHEN, CDR2 SYDVKM. V was pared by 1 base and J by 5 bases, with 6 bases of the junction left unmatched.

The chain joins TRBV5-1 to TRBJ1-1; D may be TRBD1 (6 bases). In germline, CDR1 is SGHRS, CDR2 YFSETQ. The CDR3 length is 15 residues. Deletions cut 1 base from V and 4 bases from J, with 14 bases between. In DNA form, the CDR3 reads TGCGCCAGCAGCTTGTTCCAGGGGCCGGGCACTGAAGCTTTCTTT. Translation gives CASSLFQGPGTEAFF.

This clone was seen once. The chain combines TRBV28 with TRBJ2-6; TRBD1 matches at 9 bases. Germline assignment: CDR1 MDHEN and CDR2 SYDVKM. The V segment lost 6 bases and the J segment 3 bases; nucleotides outside the gene matches: 15. The CDR3 spans 19 residues. CDR3 nucleotide sequence: TGTGCCAGCAGCCTTACCTTGGGGGACAGGGACCATGGGGCCAACGTCCTGACTTTC. Protein sequence: CASSLTLGDRDHGANVLTF.

V and J are TRBV19 and TRBJ2-7; 7 nucleotides align to TRBD1. This CDR3 has 15 residues. Germline V gives CDR1 LNHDA, CDR2 SQIVND (reference sequence). Germline trimming cut 4 bases from V and 6 bases from J; bases unmatched to any gene: 12. The CDR3 region is CASSKRQGSSREQYF. The CDR3 DNA is TGTGCCAGTAGTAAGAGACAGGGTAGTAGTCGCGAGCAGTACTTC.

The J gene is TRBJ2-5, the V gene TRBV6-5; a weak D match, TRBD1 (6 bases). In germline, CDR1 is MNHEY, CDR2 SVGAGI. Trimming stripped 6 bases from V and 4 bases from J, with 18 bases between. The CDR3 contains 15 residues. CDR3 protein: CASSRDILEGETQYF. The CDR3 DNA follows: TGTGCCAGCAGCCGGGACATCCTTGAGGGAGAGACCCAGTACTTC.

The gene calls are TRBV28 and TRBJ2-1; D ambiguous. CDR1 MDHEN and CDR2 SYDVKM come from the germline V gene. The CDR3 runs to 13 residues. V dropped 3 bases and J dropped 6 bases, with 9 bases sitting between them. The CDR3 DNA follows: TGTGCCAGCAGTTTCCTAAGCCCCAATGAGCAGTTCTTC. Translating it yields CASSFLSPNEQFF.

The chain combines TRBV7-2 with TRBJ1-2, with TRBD1 identical over 7 bases. Germline loops: CDR1 SGHTA, CDR2 FQGNSA. Trimming cost V 5 bases and J 2 bases; bases outside gene matches: 8. CDR3 length: 15 residues. The CDR3 region has the DNA TGTGCCAGCAGCCTTATGACGGGACAGAACTATGGCTACACCTTC. The encoded protein is CASSLMTGQNYGYTF.

The CDR3 DNA reads TGTGCCAGCCTCAGACAGGCGGATCAGCCCCAGCATTTT. Protein: CASLRQADQPQHF. This chain uses TRBV19 with TRBJ1-5; tentatively, D is TRBD1 (6 bases). The CDR3 covers 13 residues. Trimming took off 9 bases at V and 5 bases at J, with 14 bases between the two ends. Germline-derived CDR1 and CDR2 are LNHDA and SQIVND (reference sequence).